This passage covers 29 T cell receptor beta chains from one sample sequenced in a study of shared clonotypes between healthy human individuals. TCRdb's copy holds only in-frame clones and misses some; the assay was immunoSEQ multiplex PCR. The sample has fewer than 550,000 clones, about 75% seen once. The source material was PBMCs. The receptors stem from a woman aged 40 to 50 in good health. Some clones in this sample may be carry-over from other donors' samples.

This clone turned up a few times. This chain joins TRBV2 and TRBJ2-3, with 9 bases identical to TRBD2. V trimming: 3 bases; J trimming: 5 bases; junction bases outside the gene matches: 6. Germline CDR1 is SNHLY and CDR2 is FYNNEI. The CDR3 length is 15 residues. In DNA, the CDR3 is TGTGCCAGCAGTGACGGGATAGCGGGGGTAGATACGCAGTATTTT. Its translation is CASSDGIAGVDTQYF. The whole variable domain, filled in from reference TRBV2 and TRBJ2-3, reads EPEVTQTPSHQVTQMGQEVILRCVPISNHLYFYWYRQILGQKVEFLVSFYNNEISEKSEIFDDQFSVERPDGSNFTLKIRSTKLEDSAMYFCASSDGIAGVDTQYFGPGTRLTVL.

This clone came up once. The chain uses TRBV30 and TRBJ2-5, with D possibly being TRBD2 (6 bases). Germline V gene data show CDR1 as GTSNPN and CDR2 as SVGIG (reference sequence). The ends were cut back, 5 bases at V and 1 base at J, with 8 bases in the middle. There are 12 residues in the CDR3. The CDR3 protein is CAWGLSQETQYF. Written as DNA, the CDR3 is TGTGCCTGGGGACTAAGCCAAGAGACCCAGTACTTC.

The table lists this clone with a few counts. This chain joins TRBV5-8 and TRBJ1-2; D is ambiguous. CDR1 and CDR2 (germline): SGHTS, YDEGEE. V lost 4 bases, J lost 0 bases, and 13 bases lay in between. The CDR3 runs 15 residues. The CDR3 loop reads CASSPVGRTNYGYTF. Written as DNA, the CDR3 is TGTGCCAGCAGCCCGGTGGGTCGGACTAACTATGGCTACACCTTC.

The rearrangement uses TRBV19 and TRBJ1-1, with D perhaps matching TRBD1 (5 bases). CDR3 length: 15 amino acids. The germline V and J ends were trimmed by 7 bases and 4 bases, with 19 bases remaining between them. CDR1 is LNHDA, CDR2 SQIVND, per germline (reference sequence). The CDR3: CASTPLAGVATEAFF. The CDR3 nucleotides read TGTGCCAGTACCCCCCTGGCGGGGGTGGCCACTGAAGCTTTCTTT.

The CDR3 is CASAIAGGTDTQYF. DNA of the CDR3: TGCGCCAGCGCCATAGCGGGAGGCACAGATACGCAGTATTTT. V is TRBV5-1 and J is TRBJ2-3, with 9 bases that match TRBD2. V trimming: 7 bases; J trimming: 1 base; junction bases outside the gene matches: 4. The CDR3 contains 14 residues. The germline V gene encodes CDR1 SGHRS and CDR2 YFSETQ.

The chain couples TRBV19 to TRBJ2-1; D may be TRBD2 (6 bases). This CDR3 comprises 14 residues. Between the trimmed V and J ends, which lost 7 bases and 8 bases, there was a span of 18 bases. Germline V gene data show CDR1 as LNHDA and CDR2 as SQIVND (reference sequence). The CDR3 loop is CASTAETGSDEQFF. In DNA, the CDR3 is TGTGCCAGTACCGCGGAGACCGGGAGCGATGAGCAGTTCTTC.

The CDR3 DNA reads TGCGCCAGCAGCTTCCTGGGACAGGGGGCAGGCGGGGAGCTGTTTTTT. It yields the protein CASSFLGQGAGGELFF. V usage is TRBV5-1 and J usage is TRBJ2-2, with TRBD1 matching 12 bases. Germline loops: CDR1 SGHRS, CDR2 YFSETQ. The CDR3 totals 16 residues. J gave up 7 bases and V 2 bases, and 6 bases lay outside the gene matches.

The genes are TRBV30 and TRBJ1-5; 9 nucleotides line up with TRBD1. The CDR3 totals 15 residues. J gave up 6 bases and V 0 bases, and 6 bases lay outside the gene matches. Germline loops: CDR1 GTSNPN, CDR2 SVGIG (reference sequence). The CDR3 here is CAWSVQGARSQPQHF. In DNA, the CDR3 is TGTGCCTGGAGTGTACAGGGGGCTCGTAGTCAGCCCCAGCATTTT.

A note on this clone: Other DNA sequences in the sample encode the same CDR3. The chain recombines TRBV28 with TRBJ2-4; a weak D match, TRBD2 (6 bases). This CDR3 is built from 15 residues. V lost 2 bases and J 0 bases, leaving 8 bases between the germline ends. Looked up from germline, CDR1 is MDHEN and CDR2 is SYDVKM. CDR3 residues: CASSLQGLAKNIQYF. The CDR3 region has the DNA TGTGCCAGCAGTTTACAGGGACTAGCCAAAAACATTCAGTACTTC. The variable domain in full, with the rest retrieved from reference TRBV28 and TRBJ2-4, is DVKVTQSSRYLVKRTGEKVFLECVQDMDHENMFWYRQDPGLGLRLIYFSYDVKMKEKGDIPEGYSVSREKKERFSLILESASTNQTSMYLCASSLQGLAKNIQYFGAGTRLSVL.

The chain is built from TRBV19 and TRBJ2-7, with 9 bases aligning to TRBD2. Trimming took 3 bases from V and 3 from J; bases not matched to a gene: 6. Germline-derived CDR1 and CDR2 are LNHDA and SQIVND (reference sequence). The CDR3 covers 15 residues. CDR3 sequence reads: CASSMTSSGIYEQYF. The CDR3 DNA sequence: TGTGCCAGTAGTATGACCTCTAGCGGGATCTACGAGCAGTACTTC.

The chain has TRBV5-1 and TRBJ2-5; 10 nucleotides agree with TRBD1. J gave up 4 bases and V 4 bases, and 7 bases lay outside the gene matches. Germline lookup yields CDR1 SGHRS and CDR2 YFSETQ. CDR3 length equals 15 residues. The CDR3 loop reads CASSAPGQGIETQYF. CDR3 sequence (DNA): TGCGCCAGCAGCGCACCGGGACAGGGGATAGAGACCCAGTACTTC. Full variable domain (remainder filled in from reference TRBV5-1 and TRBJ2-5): KAGVTQTPRYLIKTRGQQVTLSCSPISGHRSVSWYQQTPGQGLQFLFEYFSETQRNKGNFPGRFSGRQFSNSRSEMNVSTLELGDSALYLCASSAPGQGIETQYFGPGTRLLVL.

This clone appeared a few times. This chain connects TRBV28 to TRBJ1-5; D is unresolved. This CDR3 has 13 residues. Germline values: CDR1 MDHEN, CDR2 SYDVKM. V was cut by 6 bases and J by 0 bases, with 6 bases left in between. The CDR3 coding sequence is TGTGCCAGCAGACCAGGTAGCAATCAGCCCCAGCATTTT. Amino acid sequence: CASRPGSNQPQHF.

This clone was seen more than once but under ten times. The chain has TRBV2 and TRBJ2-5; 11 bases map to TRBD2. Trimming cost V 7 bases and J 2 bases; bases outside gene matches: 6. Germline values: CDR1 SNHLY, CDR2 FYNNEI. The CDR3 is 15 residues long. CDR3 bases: TGTGCCAGCACAAAGGGACTAGCGGATCAAGAGACCCAGTACTTC. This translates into CASTKGLADQETQYF.

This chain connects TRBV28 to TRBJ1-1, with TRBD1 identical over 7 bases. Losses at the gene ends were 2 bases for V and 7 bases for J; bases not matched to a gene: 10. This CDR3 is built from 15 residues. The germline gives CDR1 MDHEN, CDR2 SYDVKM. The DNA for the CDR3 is TGTGCCAGCAGTTTACCGGGACAGAGTATAAGTGAAGCTTTCTTT. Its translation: CASSLPGQSISEAFF.

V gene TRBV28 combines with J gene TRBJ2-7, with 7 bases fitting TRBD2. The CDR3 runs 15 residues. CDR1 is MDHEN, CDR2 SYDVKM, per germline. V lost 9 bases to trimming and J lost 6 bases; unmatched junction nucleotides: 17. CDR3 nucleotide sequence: TGTGCCAGTACTATTACCCTAGCGGAGGTGACCGAGCAGTACTTC. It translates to CASTITLAEVTEQYF.

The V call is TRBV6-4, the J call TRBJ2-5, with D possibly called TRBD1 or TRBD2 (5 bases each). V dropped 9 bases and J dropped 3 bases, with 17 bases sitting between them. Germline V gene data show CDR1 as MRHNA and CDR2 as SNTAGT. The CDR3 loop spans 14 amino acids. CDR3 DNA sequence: TGTGCCAGACCCCGGGACCCAGAAAAAGAGACCCAGTACTTC. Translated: CARPRDPEKETQYF.

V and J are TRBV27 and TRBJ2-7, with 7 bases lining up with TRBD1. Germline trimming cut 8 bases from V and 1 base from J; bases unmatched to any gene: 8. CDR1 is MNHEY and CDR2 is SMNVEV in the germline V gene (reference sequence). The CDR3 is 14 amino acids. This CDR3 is CASSPRGQSYEQYF. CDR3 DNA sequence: TGTGCCAGCTCCCCCAGGGGACAGTCCTACGAGCAGTACTTC.

CDR3 nucleotide sequence: TGCGCCAGCAGTCATACAGGGAAGGGCACTGAAGCTTTCTTT. This gives the protein CASSHTGKGTEAFF. V is TRBV23-1 and J is TRBJ1-1; D is possibly TRBD1 (6 bases). TRBV23-1 is marked as an open reading frame, function uncertain. This CDR3 is built from 14 residues. The germline V and J ends were trimmed by 3 bases and 4 bases, with 12 bases remaining between them.

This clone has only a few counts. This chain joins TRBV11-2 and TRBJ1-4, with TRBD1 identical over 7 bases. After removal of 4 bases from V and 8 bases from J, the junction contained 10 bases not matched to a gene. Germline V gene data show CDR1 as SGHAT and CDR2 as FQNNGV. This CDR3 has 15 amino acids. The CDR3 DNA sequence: TGTGCCAGCAGCTCTCGGGCAGGGGGGGTGGAAAAACTGTTTTTT. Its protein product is CASSSRAGGVEKLFF.

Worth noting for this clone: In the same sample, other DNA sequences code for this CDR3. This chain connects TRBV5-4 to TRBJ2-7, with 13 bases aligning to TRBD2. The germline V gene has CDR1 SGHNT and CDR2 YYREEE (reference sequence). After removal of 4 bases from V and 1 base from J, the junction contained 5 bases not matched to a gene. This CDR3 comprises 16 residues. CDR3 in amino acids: CASSPGLAGVSYEQYF. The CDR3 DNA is TGTGCCAGCAGCCCTGGACTAGCGGGAGTTTCCTACGAGCAGTACTTC.

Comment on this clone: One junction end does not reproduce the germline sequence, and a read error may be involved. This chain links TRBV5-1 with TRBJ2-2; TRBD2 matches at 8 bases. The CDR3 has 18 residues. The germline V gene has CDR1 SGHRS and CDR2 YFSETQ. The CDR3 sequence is CASSYFQIAGMNAGELFF. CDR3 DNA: TGCGCCAGCAGCTACTTTCAAATAGCGGGAATGAACGCCGGGGAGCTGTTTTTT.

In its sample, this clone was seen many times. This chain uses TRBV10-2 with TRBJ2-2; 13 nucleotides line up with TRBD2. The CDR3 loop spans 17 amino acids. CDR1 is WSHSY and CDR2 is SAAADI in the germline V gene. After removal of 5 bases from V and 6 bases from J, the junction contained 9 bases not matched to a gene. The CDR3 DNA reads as TGCGCCAGCAGTTTCAGGGGGGGACTAGCGGGATCCGGGGAGCTGTTTTTT. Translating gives CASSFRGGLAGSGELFF.

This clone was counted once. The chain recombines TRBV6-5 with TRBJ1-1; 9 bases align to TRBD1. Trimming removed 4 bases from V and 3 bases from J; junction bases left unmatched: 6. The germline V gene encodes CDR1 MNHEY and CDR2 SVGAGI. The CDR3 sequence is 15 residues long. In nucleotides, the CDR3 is TGTGCCAGCAGTTCGGGACAGGGAGGGTACACTGAAGCTTTCTTT. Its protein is CASSSGQGGYTEAFF.

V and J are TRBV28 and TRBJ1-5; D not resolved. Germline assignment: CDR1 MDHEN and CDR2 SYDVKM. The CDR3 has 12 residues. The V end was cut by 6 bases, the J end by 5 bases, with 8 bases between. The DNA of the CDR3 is TGTGCCAGCAGCCAATTACATCAGCCCCAGCATTTT. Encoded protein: CASSQLHQPQHF.

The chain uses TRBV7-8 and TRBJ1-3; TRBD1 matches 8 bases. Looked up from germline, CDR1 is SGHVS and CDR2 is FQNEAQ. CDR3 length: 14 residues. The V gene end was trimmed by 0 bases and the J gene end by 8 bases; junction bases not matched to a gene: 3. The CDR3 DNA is TGTGCCAGCAGCTTAGCGCCACAGGGGGACACCATATATTTT. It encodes CASSLAPQGDTIYF.

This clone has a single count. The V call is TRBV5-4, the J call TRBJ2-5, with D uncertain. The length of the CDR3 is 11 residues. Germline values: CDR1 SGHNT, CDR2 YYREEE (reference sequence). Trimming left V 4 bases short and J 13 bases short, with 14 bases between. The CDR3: CASSPYASWYF. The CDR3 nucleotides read TGTGCCAGCAGCCCGTACGCGTCTTGGTACTTC.

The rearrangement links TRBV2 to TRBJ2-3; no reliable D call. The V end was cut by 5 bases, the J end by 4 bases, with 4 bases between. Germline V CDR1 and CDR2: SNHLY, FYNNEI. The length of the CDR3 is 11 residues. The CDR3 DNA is TGTGCCAGCAGTATAGCAGATACGCAGTATTTT. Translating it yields CASSIADTQYF.

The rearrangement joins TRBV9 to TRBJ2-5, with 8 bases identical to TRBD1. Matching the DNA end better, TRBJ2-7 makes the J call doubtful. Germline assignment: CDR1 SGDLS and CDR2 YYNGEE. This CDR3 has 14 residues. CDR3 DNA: TGTGCCAGCAGCGCAGACAGGGGATCCTACGAGCAGTACTTC. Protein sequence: CASSADRGSYEQYF.

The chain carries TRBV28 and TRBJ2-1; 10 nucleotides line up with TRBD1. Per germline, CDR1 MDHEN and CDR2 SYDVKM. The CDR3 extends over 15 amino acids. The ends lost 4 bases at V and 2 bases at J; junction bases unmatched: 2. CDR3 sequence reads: CASSSGTGAYNEQFF. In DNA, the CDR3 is TGTGCCAGCAGTTCCGGGACAGGGGCCTACAATGAGCAGTTCTTC.